This entry lists 18 T cell receptor beta chains sequenced from one sample in a study. TCRdb recomputed calls from the RT-PCR reads with MiXCR, one row per CDR3 protein. The data hold about 680,000 distinct CDR3 sequences, with 14% observed a single time. The specimen was memory CD4+ T cells from blood. These receptor sequences come from a female donor in good health, serving as a healthy control.

This clonotype showed up just a few times. The chain couples TRBV20-1 to TRBJ1-2, with D tentatively TRBD1 (6 bases). Germline CDR1 is DFQATT and CDR2 is SNEGSKA (reference sequence). The CDR3 is 13 amino acids. Trimming pared 1 base from V and 5 bases from J, leaving 11 bases between. This chain's CDR3 is CSARVSDRYGYTF. For the CDR3, the DNA is TGCAGTGCTAGAGTATCGGACAGATATGGCTACACCTTC.

There are a few counts of this clonotype. The CDR3 nucleotides are TGTGCCAGCAGCTTAATCAGTCAGCCCCAGCATTTT. Amino acids: CASSLISQPQHF. The J gene is TRBJ1-5, the V gene TRBV7-2; the D is unclear. The V gene's germline CDR1 is SGHTA and CDR2 FQGNSA. The CDR3 loop spans 12 amino acids. Trimming pared 2 bases from V and 6 bases from J, leaving 5 bases between.

This chain joins TRBV2 and TRBJ2-1; no clear D. The germline V gene has CDR1 SNHLY and CDR2 FYNNEI. The CDR3 spans 12 residues. The ends were cut back, 3 bases at V and 10 bases at J, with 10 bases in the middle. CDR3 amino acids: CASSDPTVEQFF. In DNA form, the CDR3 reads TGTGCCAGCAGTGATCCCACGGTAGAGCAGTTCTTC.

In its sample, this clonotype was seen a few times. The rearrangement joins TRBV15 to TRBJ1-5; 7 nucleotides match TRBD1. The CDR3 is 14 residues long. With V trimmed by 4 bases and J by 3 bases, 3 bases remained unmatched. CDR1 LNHNV and CDR2 YYDKDF come from the germline V gene (reference sequence). This CDR3 is CATSTGQFNQPQHF. The CDR3 nucleotides read TGTGCCACCAGCACGGGACAGTTCAATCAGCCCCAGCATTTT.

This clonotype occurred a few times. The V and J genes are TRBV4-2 and TRBJ1-4, with TRBD1 as a possible D gene (6 bases). With 2 bases removed from V and 8 bases from J, the gap between germline ends came to 15 bases. Germline V gene sequence: CDR1 LGHNA, CDR2 YNFKEQ. This CDR3 is built from 15 residues. The CDR3 DNA reads TGTGCCAGCAGCCAATTGACAGGATCGCAGGAAAAACTGTTTTTT. Translating gives CASSQLTGSQEKLFF.

There are many counts of this clonotype. This chain joins TRBV5-1 and TRBJ2-1, with 9 bases identical to TRBD2. Per germline, CDR1 SGHRS and CDR2 YFSETQ. CDR3 length equals 16 residues. The junction had 10 bases not matched to a gene; V was cut back by 4 bases and J by 5 bases. CDR3 sequence (DNA): TGCGCCAGCAGCGCTAATAGCGGGGGAGCAAACAATGAGCAGTTCTTC. It specifies CASSANSGGANNEQFF.

This clonotype has just a few counts. The chain employs TRBV19 and TRBJ2-7; 9 nucleotides match TRBD2. Germline CDR1 reads LNHDA; CDR2 reads SQIVND (reference sequence). Unmatched junction bases numbered 5, after V lost 3 bases and J lost 2 bases. CDR3 size: 15 residues. The CDR3 sequence: CASSIGSGRAYEQYF. For the CDR3, the DNA is TGTGCCAGTAGTATTGGTAGCGGGAGAGCCTACGAGCAGTACTTC.

The chain links TRBV4-2 to TRBJ1-5, with D perhaps matching TRBD1 (5 bases). The germline CDR1 and CDR2 sequences are LGHNA and YNFKEQ. V was trimmed by 1 base and J by 1 base, leaving 8 bases between them. The CDR3 extends over 15 amino acids. The chain's CDR3 is CASSQAGGSNQPQHF. The CDR3 nucleotides are TGTGCCAGCAGCCAAGCCGGGGGAAGCAATCAGCCCCAGCATTTT.

This clonotype was observed at least ten times. Here the CDR3 DNA reads TGTGCCAGCAGCTTAGCTGGGCAGAGATACAATGAGCAGTTCTTC. Translation: CASSLAGQRYNEQFF. J is TRBJ2-1 and V is TRBV7-2; the D is unclear. The CDR3 has 15 residues. V lost 0 bases and J 4 bases, leaving 10 bases between the germline ends. Looked up from germline, CDR1 is SGHTA and CDR2 is FQGNSA.

There are a few counts of this clonotype. This sequence joins TRBV15 and TRBJ2-6, with D uncertain. The V end lost 0 bases, the J end lost 0 bases, and 9 bases lay between the germline ends. Looked up from germline, CDR1 is LNHNV and CDR2 is YYDKDF (reference sequence). The CDR3 consists of 17 residues. The CDR3 region is CATSRDQRFSGANVLTF. The CDR3 coding sequence is TGTGCCACCAGCAGAGATCAGAGGTTCTCTGGGGCCAACGTCCTGACTTTC. The variable domain in full, with the rest retrieved from reference TRBV15 and TRBJ2-6, is DAMVIQNPRYQVTQFGKPVTLSCSQTLNHNVMYWYQQKSSQAPKLLFHYYDKDFNNEADTPDNFQSRRPNTSFCFLDIRSPGLGDTAMYLCATSRDQRFSGANVLTFGAGSRLTVL.

V and J are TRBV7-9 and TRBJ2-5; TRBD1 is a possible D gene (6 bases). V was trimmed by 5 bases and J by 7 bases, leaving 17 bases between them. Germline CDR1 and CDR2: SEHNR and FQNEAQ (reference sequence). CDR3 length: 14 amino acids. This CDR3 reads CASSEIRGVGTQYF. CDR3 sequence (DNA): TGTGCCAGCAGCGAAATCAGGGGAGTCGGGACCCAGTACTTC.

This rearrangement joins TRBV5-4 to TRBJ1-2, with 9 positions matching TRBD1. The junction had 5 bases not matched to a gene; V was cut back by 2 bases and J by 6 bases. This CDR3 has 14 amino acids. Germline V gene sequence: CDR1 SGHNT, CDR2 YYREEE (reference sequence). CDR3 residues: CASSFTGQGDGYTF. DNA of the CDR3: TGTGCCAGCAGCTTCACGGGACAGGGAGATGGCTACACCTTC.

This clonotype has at least ten counts. The chain recombines TRBV12-3 or TRBV12-4 with TRBJ1-1, with D possibly being TRBD1 (5 bases). V lost 6 bases and J 10 bases, leaving 15 bases between the germline ends. The CDR3 runs 12 residues. CDR3 DNA: TGTGCCAGCAGCATTCAGGGACTAGCAGCTTTCTTT. Protein product: CASSIQGLAAFF.

This clonotype has ten or more counts. The CDR3 DNA reads as TGCGCCAGCAGCCCACCGGACAGGGCCTATACGCAGTATTTT. The encoded protein is CASSPPDRAYTQYF. This rearrangement joins TRBV4-3 to TRBJ2-3; 8 nucleotides agree with TRBD1. This CDR3 is 14 amino acids long. In germline, CDR1 is LGHNA, CDR2 YSLEER. Trimming removed 4 bases from V and 7 bases from J; junction bases left unmatched: 7.

The V and J genes are TRBV5-4 and TRBJ1-2; possibly TRBD1 for D (5 bases). Germline V CDR1 and CDR2: SGHNT, YYREEE (reference sequence). Deletions cut 4 bases from V and 3 bases from J, with 16 bases between. This CDR3 comprises 15 residues. CDR3 bases: TGTGCCAGCAGCCCCGGGGACCGGCCGTACTATGGCTACACCTTC. Translating gives CASSPGDRPYYGYTF.

The chain employs TRBV5-1 and TRBJ2-2, with TRBD2 matching over 8 bases. V gave up 1 base and J gave up 4 bases; unmatched junction bases: 9. Germline lookup yields CDR1 SGHRS and CDR2 YFSETQ. The CDR3 is 17 amino acids. CDR3 protein: CASSLSTQGTSTGELFF. The CDR3, as DNA: TGCGCCAGCAGCTTGTCGACCCAAGGGACTAGCACCGGGGAGCTGTTTTTT.

This clonotype has ten or more counts. The V gene is TRBV10-3, the J gene TRBJ2-3; possibly TRBD2 for D (6 bases). The CDR3 spans 15 residues. V was pared by 4 bases and J by 0 bases, with 11 bases between. CDR1 is ENHRY, CDR2 SYGVKD, per germline. CDR3 in amino acids: CAISVGTPSTDTQYF. The CDR3 nucleotides are TGTGCCATCAGTGTTGGGACTCCTAGCACAGATACGCAGTATTTT.

This clonotype was detected only a few times. J is TRBJ1-4 and V is TRBV9, with 10 bases identical to TRBD1. Germline CDR1 reads SGDLS; CDR2 reads YYNGEE. The CDR3 loop spans 16 amino acids. Trimming at V came to 4 bases and at J to 6 bases, leaving 9 bases not matched to a gene. The DNA for the CDR3 is TGTGCCAGCAGCCCATATCGAGGGACAGGGGATGAAAAACTGTTTTTT. It codes for CASSPYRGTGDEKLFF.